Listed here are 18 T cell receptor beta chains from one sample, sequenced in a study of control samples from healthy donors and cancer patients. Method: immunoSEQ multiplex PCR; TCRdb's copy keeps in-frame clones and lacks some. The sample records more than 100,000 clones, around 90% being singletons. Sequencing input: blood. Receptors were obtained from a man younger than 35 in good health.

This rearrangement joins TRBV6-5 to TRBJ1-1; D uncertain. The CDR3 length is 14 residues. The V and J ends lost 2 bases and 1 base respectively, with 8 bases between them. Germline V CDR1 and CDR2: MNHEY, SVGAGI. In nucleotides, the CDR3 is TGTGCCAGCAGTTACAGTGGAGAGAACACTGAAGCTTTCTTT. Protein: CASSYSGENTEAFF.

The V call is TRBV7-2, the J call TRBJ1-1; D call uncertain. The germline gives CDR1 SGHTA, CDR2 FQGNSA. The V gene lost 2 bases and the J gene lost 3 bases, with 7 bases spanning the gap. The CDR3 extends over 13 amino acids. CDR3 sequence: CASSLPRHTEAFF. The CDR3 bases are TGTGCCAGCAGCTTACCTAGGCACACTGAAGCTTTCTTT.

V and J are TRBV2 and TRBJ1-1; no clear D gene. V gave up 4 bases and J gave up 0 bases, with 12 bases separating them. This CDR3 contains 15 residues. Germline V CDR1 and CDR2: SNHLY, FYNNEI. CDR3 nucleotide sequence: TGTGCCAGCAGTGGGTCGATGGTGGTGAACACTGAAGCTTTCTTT. Translation gives CASSGSMVVNTEAFF.

The V gene is TRBV12-3 or TRBV12-4, the J gene TRBJ1-2, with D hard to call. Trimming shortened V by 6 bases and J by 8 bases, and 16 bases separated the two germline ends. The CDR3 runs 13 residues. For the CDR3, the DNA is TGTGCCAGCAGCCTCGGATCGCCGGGAGGCTACACCTTC. This gives the protein CASSLGSPGGYTF.

The rearrangement links TRBV19 to TRBJ1-2, with 7 bases that match TRBD1. Germline CDR1 reads LNHDA; CDR2 reads SQIVND (reference sequence). V was clipped by 11 bases and J by 8 bases; unmatched bases: 23. This CDR3 contains 16 residues. The CDR3 reads CASNPGGDNPISGYTF. For the CDR3, the DNA is TGTGCCTCTAACCCAGGGGGAGATAATCCTATTTCGGGCTACACCTTC.

The genes are TRBV19 and TRBJ2-1; D remains ambiguous. Germline-derived CDR1 and CDR2 are LNHDA and SQIVND (reference sequence). V lost 5 bases and J 12 bases, leaving 17 bases between the germline ends. The CDR3 has 13 amino acids. The CDR3 spells CASSPPPSEAQFF. The CDR3 nucleotides read TGTGCCAGTAGTCCCCCGCCCTCCGAGGCGCAGTTCTTC.

V gene TRBV20-1 combines with J gene TRBJ1-1, with D perhaps TRBD1 (5 bases). The CDR3 length is 11 residues. V was shortened by 5 bases and J by 3 bases, with 7 bases between the two germline ends. CDR1 is DFQATT, CDR2 SNEGSKA, per germline (reference sequence). The CDR3 region has the DNA TGCAGTGCTCGCAGGGACACTGAAGCTTTCTTT. Protein: CSARRDTEAFF.

CDR3 sequence (DNA): TGCGCCAGCAGCCCGGGACCAAGCAGGGAGACCCAGTACTTC. This translates into CASSPGPSRETQYF. The J gene is TRBJ2-5, the V gene TRBV5-1, with D tentatively TRBD1 or TRBD2 (5 bases each). This CDR3 spans 14 amino acids. Trimming took 4 bases from V and 5 from J, leaving 15 bases between them. Germline-derived CDR1 and CDR2 are SGHRS and YFSETQ.

This clone was recorded once. This rearrangement joins TRBV5-1 to TRBJ2-7; 10 positions match TRBD2. Germline CDR1 and CDR2: SGHRS and YFSETQ. The CDR3 has 15 residues. Losses at the gene ends were 4 bases for V and 2 bases for J; bases not matched to a gene: 6. The CDR3 is CASSTTSGDTYEQYF. The CDR3 nucleotides are TGCGCCAGCAGCACAACTAGCGGGGATACCTACGAGCAGTACTTC.

The chain joins TRBV18 to TRBJ1-5; D ambiguous. The length of the CDR3 is 14 residues. CDR1 KGHSH and CDR2 LQKENI come from the germline V gene. Trimming took off 1 base at V and 4 bases at J, with 8 bases between the two ends. CDR3 bases: TGTGCCAGCTCACCACAGGGAGATAATCAGCCCCAGCATTTT. Amino acids: CASSPQGDNQPQHF.

J is TRBJ2-7 and V is TRBV11-2; 7 positions match TRBD2. V was clipped by 5 bases and J by 1 base; unmatched bases: 8. The germline V gene encodes CDR1 SGHAT and CDR2 FQNNGV. The CDR3 sequence is 15 residues long. CDR3: CASSHSGFSSYEQYV. The DNA of the CDR3 is TGTGCCAGCAGCCATAGCGGGTTCTCTTCCTACGAGCAGTACGTC.

J is TRBJ2-5 and V is TRBV6-5; unclear D gene. Trimming left V 3 bases short and J 4 bases short, with 9 bases between. Germline V lookup: CDR1 MNHEY, CDR2 SVGAGI. This CDR3 has 13 residues. In DNA, the CDR3 is TGTGCCAGCAGTTATGGCAGAGGAGAGACCCAGTACTTC. Encoded protein: CASSYGRGETQYF.

The chain has TRBV4-3 and TRBJ2-3, with D perhaps TRBD2 (6 bases). The CDR3 length is 14 residues. V lost 4 bases to trimming and J lost 0 bases, with 8 bases between them. Germline V gene data show CDR1 as LGHNA and CDR2 as YSLEER. This chain's CDR3 is CASSLAASTDTQYF. The DNA of the CDR3 is TGCGCCAGCAGCCTAGCGGCTAGCACAGATACGCAGTATTTT.

The chain carries TRBV13 and TRBJ1-6; 8 nucleotides match TRBD1. Losses at the gene ends were 5 bases for V and 6 bases for J; bases not matched to a gene: 6. The germline gives CDR1 PRHDT, CDR2 FYEKMQ (reference sequence). This CDR3 has 15 amino acids. The CDR3 loop reads CASSPGQGGNSPLHF. DNA of the CDR3: TGTGCCAGCAGCCCCGGACAGGGTGGTAATTCACCCCTCCACTTT. Full variable domain (missing parts from reference TRBV13 and TRBJ1-6): AAGVIQSPRHLIKEKRETATLKCYPIPRHDTVYWYQQGPGQDPQFLISFYEKMQSDKGSIPDRFSAQQFSDYHSELNMSSLELGDSALYFCASSPGQGGNSPLHFGNGTRLTVT.

V and J are TRBV6-2 or TRBV6-3 and TRBJ2-2; D is possibly TRBD1 (6 bases). This CDR3 has 13 amino acids. Trimming took off 6 bases at V and 5 bases at J, with 10 bases between the two ends. Germline CDR1 is MNHEY and CDR2 is SVGEGT. CDR3 protein: CASSPQGTGELFF. The CDR3 region has the DNA TGTGCCAGCAGCCCACAGGGAACCGGGGAGCTGTTTTTT.

The table lists this clone with a count of one. The V call is TRBV19, the J call TRBJ2-2, with D unresolved. Germline V gene sequence: CDR1 LNHDA, CDR2 SQIVND (reference sequence). This CDR3 is built from 15 residues. V gave up 7 bases and J gave up 0 bases, with 12 bases separating them. The CDR3 DNA reads as TGTGCCAGTACCACGCCGAATTCGAACACCGGGGAGCTGTTTTTT. Translating it yields CASTTPNSNTGELFF. The full variable domain, completed using reference TRBV19 and TRBJ2-2, is DGGITQSPKYLFRKEGQNVTLSCEQNLNHDAMYWYRQDPGQGLRLIYYSQIVNDFQKGDIAEGYSVSREKKESFPLTVTSAQKNPTAFYLCASTTPNSNTGELFFGEGSRLTVL.

This sequence joins TRBV27 and TRBJ2-6, with a tentative D call TRBD2 (5 bases). The ends were cut back, 2 bases at V and 4 bases at J, with 21 bases in the middle. Germline V gene lookup returns CDR1 MNHEY and CDR2 SMNVEV (reference sequence). The CDR3 is 19 amino acids. Here the CDR3 reads CASSLDAGLRGPGANVLTF. Here the CDR3 DNA reads TGTGCCAGCAGTTTAGATGCCGGCCTTCGGGGTCCCGGGGCCAACGTCCTGACTTTC.

This chain links TRBV6-5 with TRBJ2-7, with 7 nucleotides matching TRBD1. Germline lookup yields CDR1 MNHEY and CDR2 SVGAGI. The CDR3 loop spans 15 amino acids. V was pared by 2 bases and J by 0 bases, with 4 bases of the junction left unmatched. CDR3 sequence reads: CASSYGQASSYEQYF. In DNA, the CDR3 is TGTGCCAGCAGTTACGGACAGGCAAGCTCCTACGAGCAGTACTTC.